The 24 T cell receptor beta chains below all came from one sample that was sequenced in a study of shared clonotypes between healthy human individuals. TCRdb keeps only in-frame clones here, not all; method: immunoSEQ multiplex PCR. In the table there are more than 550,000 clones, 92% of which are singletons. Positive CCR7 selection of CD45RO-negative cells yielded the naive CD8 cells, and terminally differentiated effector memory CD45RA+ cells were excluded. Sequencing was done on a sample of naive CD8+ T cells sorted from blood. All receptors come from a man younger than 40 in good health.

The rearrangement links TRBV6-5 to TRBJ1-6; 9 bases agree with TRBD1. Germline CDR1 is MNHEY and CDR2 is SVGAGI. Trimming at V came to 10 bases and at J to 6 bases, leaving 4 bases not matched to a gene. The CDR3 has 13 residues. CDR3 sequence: CATRQGVNSPLHF. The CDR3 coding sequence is TGTGCCACCCGACAGGGGGTTAATTCACCCCTCCACTTT.

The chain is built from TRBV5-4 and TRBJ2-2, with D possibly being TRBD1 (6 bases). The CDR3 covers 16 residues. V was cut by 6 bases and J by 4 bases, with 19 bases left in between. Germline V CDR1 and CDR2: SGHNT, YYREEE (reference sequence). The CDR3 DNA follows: TGTGCCAGCAAGGTGGGGGCAGGGTCGGGCACCGGGGAGCTGTTTTTT. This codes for CASKVGAGSGTGELFF.

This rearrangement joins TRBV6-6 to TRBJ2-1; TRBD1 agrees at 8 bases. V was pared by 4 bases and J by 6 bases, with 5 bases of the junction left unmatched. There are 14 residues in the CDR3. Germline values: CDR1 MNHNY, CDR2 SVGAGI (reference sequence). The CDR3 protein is CASSWTGTGNEQFF. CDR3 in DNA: TGTGCCAGCAGTTGGACAGGGACTGGCAATGAGCAGTTCTTC.

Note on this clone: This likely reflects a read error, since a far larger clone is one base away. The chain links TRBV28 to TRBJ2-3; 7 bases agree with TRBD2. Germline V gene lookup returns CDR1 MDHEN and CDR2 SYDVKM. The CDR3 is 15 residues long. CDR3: CAGSPLTSGTDTQYF. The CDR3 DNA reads TGTGCCGGCAGCCCCTTAACTAGCGGCACAGATACGCAGTATTTT.

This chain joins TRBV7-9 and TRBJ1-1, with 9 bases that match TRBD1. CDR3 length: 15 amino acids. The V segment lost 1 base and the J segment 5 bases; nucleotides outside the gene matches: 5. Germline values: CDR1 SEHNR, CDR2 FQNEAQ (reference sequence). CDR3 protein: CASSLEGQGQTEAFF. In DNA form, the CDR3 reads TGTGCCAGCAGCTTAGAGGGACAGGGCCAGACTGAAGCTTTCTTT.

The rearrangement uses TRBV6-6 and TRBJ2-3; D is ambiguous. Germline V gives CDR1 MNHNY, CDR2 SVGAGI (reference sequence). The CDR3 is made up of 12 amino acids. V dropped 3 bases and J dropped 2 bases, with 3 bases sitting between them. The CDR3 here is CASSYTTDTQYF. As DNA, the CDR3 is TGTGCCAGCAGTTATACCACAGATACGCAGTATTTT.

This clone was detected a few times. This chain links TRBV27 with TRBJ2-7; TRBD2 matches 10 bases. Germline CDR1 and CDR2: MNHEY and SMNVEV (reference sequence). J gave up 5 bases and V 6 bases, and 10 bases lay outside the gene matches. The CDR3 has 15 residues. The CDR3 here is CASSPLLAGGDEQYF. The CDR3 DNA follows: TGTGCCAGCAGCCCCCTCTTAGCGGGAGGCGACGAGCAGTACTTC.

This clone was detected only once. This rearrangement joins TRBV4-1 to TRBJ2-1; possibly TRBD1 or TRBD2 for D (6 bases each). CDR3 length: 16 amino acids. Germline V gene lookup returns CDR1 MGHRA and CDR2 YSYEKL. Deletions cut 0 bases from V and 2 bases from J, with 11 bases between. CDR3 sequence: CASSQDRGQAYNEQFF. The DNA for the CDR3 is TGCGCCAGCAGCCAAGATCGGGGGCAAGCCTACAATGAGCAGTTCTTC.

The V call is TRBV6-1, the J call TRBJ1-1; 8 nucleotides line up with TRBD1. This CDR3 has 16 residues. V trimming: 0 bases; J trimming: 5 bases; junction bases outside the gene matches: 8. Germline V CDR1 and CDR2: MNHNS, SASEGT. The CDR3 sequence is CASSEAESDRGTEAFF. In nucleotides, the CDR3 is TGTGCCAGCAGTGAAGCCGAAAGCGACAGGGGAACTGAAGCTTTCTTT.

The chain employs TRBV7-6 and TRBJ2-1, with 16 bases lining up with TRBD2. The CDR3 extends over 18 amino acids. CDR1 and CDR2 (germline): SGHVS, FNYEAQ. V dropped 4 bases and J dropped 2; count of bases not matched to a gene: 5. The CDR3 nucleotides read TGTGCCAGCAGCTCGGGACTAGCGGGAGGGTCCCCCTACAATGAGCAGTTCTTC. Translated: CASSSGLAGGSPYNEQFF.

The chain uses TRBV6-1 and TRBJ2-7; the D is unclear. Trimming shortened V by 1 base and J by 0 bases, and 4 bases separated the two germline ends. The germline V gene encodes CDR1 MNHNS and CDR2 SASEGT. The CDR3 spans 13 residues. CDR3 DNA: TGTGCCAGCAGTGAAGTGAGCTCCTACGAGCAGTACTTC. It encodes CASSEVSSYEQYF.

The CDR3 DNA sequence: TGTGCCAGCAGCTTAGAAGGGGCTAGCAATCAGCCCCAGCATTTT. Amino acid sequence: CASSLEGASNQPQHF. The rearrangement links TRBV7-9 to TRBJ1-5; tentative D call: TRBD1 (5 bases). Germline CDR1 and CDR2: SEHNR and FQNEAQ (reference sequence). The CDR3 covers 15 residues. V was cut by 1 base and J by 0 bases, with 7 bases left in between.

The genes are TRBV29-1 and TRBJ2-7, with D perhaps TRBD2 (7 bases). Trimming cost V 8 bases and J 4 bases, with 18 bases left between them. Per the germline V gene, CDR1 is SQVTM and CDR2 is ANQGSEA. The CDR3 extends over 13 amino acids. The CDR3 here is CSPGGGSKYEQYF. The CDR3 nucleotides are TGCAGCCCTGGGGGCGGGAGTAAGTACGAGCAGTACTTC.

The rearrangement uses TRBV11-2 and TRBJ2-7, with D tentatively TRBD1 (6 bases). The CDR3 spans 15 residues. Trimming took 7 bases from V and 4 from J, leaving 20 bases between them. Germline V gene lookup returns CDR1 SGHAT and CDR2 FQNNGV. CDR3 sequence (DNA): TGTGCCAGCACCCTAGGGGCAGGGGTCGGGTACGAGCAGTACTTC. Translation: CASTLGAGVGYEQYF.

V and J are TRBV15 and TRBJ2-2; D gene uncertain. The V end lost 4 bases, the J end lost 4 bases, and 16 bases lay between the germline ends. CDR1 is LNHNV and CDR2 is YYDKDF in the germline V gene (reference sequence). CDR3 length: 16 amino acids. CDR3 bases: TGTGCCACCAGCACCCCCTCATGGGCTCTCACCGGGGAGCTGTTTTTT. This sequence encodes CATSTPSWALTGELFF.

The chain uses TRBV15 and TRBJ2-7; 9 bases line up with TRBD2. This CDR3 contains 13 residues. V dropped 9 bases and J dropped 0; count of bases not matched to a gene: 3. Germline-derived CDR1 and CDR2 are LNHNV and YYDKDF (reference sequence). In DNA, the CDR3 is TGTGCCACGCGGACTAGCGCCTCCTACGAGCAGTACTTC. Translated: CATRTSASYEQYF.

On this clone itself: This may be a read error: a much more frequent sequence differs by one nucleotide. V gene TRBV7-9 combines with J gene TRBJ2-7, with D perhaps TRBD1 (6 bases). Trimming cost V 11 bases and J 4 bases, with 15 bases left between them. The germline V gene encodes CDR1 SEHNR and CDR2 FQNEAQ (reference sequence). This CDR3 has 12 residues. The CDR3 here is CAGSMGAYEQYF. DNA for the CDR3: TGTGCCGGCTCCATGGGGGCATACGAGCAGTACTTC. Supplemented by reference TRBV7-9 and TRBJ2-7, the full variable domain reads DTGVSQNPRHKITKRGQNVTFRCDPISEHNRLYWYRQTLGQGPEFLTYFQNEAQLEKSRLLSDRFSAERPKGSFSTLEIQRTEQGDSAMYLCAGSMGAYEQYFGPGTRLTVT.

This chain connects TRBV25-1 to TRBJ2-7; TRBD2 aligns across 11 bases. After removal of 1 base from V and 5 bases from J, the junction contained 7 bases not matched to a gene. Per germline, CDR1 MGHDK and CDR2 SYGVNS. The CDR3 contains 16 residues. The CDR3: CASSELGTSGRNEQYF. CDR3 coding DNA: TGTGCCAGCAGTGAATTAGGGACTAGCGGCAGAAACGAGCAGTACTTC.

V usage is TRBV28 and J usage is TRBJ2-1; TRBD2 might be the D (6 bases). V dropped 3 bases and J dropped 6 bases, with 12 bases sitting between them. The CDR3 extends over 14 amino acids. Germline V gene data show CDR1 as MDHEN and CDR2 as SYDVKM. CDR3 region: CASSFRLASNEQFF. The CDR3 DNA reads TGTGCCAGCAGTTTTCGTCTAGCGAGCAATGAGCAGTTCTTC.

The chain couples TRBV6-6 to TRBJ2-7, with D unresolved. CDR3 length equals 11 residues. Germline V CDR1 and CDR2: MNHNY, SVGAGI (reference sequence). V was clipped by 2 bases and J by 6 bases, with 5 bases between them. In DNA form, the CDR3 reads TGTGCCAGCAGTTACACGGGCGAGCAGTACTTC. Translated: CASSYTGEQYF.

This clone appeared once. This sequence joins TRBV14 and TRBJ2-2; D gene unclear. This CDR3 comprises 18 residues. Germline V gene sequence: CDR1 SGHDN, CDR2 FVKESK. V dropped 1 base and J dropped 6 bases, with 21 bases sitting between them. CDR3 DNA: TGTGCCAGCAGCCAAGGGATTTTGCAGACGCACCGGGCCGGGGAGCTGTTTTTT. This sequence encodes CASSQGILQTHRAGELFF.

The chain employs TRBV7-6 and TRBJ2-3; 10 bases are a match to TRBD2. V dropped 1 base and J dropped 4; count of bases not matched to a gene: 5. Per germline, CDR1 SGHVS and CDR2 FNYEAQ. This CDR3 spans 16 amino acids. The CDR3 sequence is CASSLGIAGGADTQYF. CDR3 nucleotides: TGTGCCAGCAGCTTAGGGATAGCGGGAGGTGCAGATACGCAGTATTTT.

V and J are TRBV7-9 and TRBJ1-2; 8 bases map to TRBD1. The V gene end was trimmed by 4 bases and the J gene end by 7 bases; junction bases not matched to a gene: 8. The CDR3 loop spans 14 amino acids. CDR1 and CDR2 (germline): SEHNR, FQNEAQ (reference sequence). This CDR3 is CASSSITGGLGYTF. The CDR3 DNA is TGTGCCAGCAGCTCGATAACAGGGGGGCTTGGCTACACCTTC.

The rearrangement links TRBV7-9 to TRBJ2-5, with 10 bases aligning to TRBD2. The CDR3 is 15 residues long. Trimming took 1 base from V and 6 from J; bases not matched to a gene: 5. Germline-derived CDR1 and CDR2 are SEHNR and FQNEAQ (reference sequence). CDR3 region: CASSLEAGGPKTQYF. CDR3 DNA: TGTGCCAGCAGCTTAGAAGCGGGAGGGCCCAAGACCCAGTACTTC.